Below, 16 T cell receptor beta chains from the same sample are listed, as sequenced in a study of blood T cell repertoires in COVID-19. Here immunoSEQ multiplex PCR was the method, and the copy in TCRdb shows in-frame clones only, minus some. The repertoire includes 97,000 or so clones, around nine tenths of them detected once, and less than 2% sits in the top ten. The sample consisted of peripheral blood. These receptors all come from a woman aged 45-65 years with COVID-19, enrolled during active disease.

The gene calls are TRBV29-1 and TRBJ1-1; tentatively, D is TRBD1 (6 bases). Germline V gives CDR1 SQVTM, CDR2 ANQGSEA. The CDR3 runs 12 residues. Trimming stripped 6 bases from V and 3 bases from J, with 11 bases between. The CDR3 nucleotides read TGCAGCGTAGAGGGGGGGTACACTGAAGCTTTCTTT. This codes for CSVEGGYTEAFF.

This clone was seen only once. This chain uses TRBV25-1 with TRBJ2-3; 7 bases are shared with TRBD2. The ends lost 1 base at V and 6 bases at J; junction bases unmatched: 7. The germline CDR1 and CDR2 sequences are MGHDK and SYGVNS. This CDR3 contains 15 residues. CDR3 region: CASSESGRWHDTQYF. The CDR3 coding sequence is TGTGCCAGCAGTGAATCCGGGAGGTGGCACGATACGCAGTATTTT.

This rearrangement joins TRBV28 to TRBJ1-1; D gene unclear. Germline CDR1 MDHEN, CDR2 SYDVKM. Trimming shortened V by 5 bases and J by 6 bases, and 16 bases separated the two germline ends. The CDR3 covers 14 residues. In nucleotides, the CDR3 is TGTGCCAGCAGTAATGACGGCGTGAGGGCTGAAGCTTTCTTT. This translates into CASSNDGVRAEAFF.

The V and J genes are TRBV5-4 and TRBJ2-3; 8 bases line up with TRBD2. The CDR3 sequence is 18 residues long. Per germline, CDR1 SGHNT and CDR2 YYREEE (reference sequence). The V gene end was trimmed by 4 bases and the J gene end by 0 bases; junction bases not matched to a gene: 13. In DNA, the CDR3 is TGTGCCAGCAGCGGGGCAGGGCTAGCGGGTTCTAGCACAGATACGCAGTATTTT. Protein sequence: CASSGAGLAGSSTDTQYF.

This clone was counted a single time. The V gene is TRBV6-5, the J gene TRBJ1-2; D may be TRBD1 (5 bases). This CDR3 region has 14 residues. V lost 2 bases and J 7 bases, leaving 14 bases between the germline ends. The germline V gene has CDR1 MNHEY and CDR2 SVGAGI. The CDR3 loop is CASSYGAGGRGYTF. Written as DNA, the CDR3 is TGTGCCAGCAGTTACGGCGCGGGGGGACGTGGCTACACCTTC.

In its sample, this clone was seen a few times. V usage is TRBV4-1 and J usage is TRBJ1-5; 7 bases align to TRBD1. V dropped 0 bases and J dropped 7; count of bases not matched to a gene: 6. CDR1 is MGHRA and CDR2 is YSYEKL in the germline V gene. The CDR3 is made up of 15 amino acids. As DNA, the CDR3 is TGCGCCAGCAGCCAAGAAGTAACAGGGGAGCAGCCCCAGCATTTT. This sequence encodes CASSQEVTGEQPQHF.

The chain links TRBV19 to TRBJ1-5; TRBD1 agrees at 8 bases. J gave up 0 bases and V 4 bases, and 14 bases lay outside the gene matches. Germline V lookup: CDR1 LNHDA, CDR2 SQIVND (reference sequence). The CDR3 length is 19 residues. The CDR3 spells CASSTQGARGIYSNQPQHF. The DNA of the CDR3 is TGTGCCAGTAGTACCCAGGGGGCACGCGGTATCTATAGCAATCAGCCCCAGCATTTT.

The chain is built from TRBV19 and TRBJ1-1, with 8 positions matching TRBD1. V shed 5 bases, J shed 4 bases, and the junction held 3 bases outside the gene matches. This CDR3 comprises 13 residues. CDR1 and CDR2 (germline): LNHDA, SQIVND (reference sequence). The CDR3 protein is CASSPQGATEAFF. The CDR3 coding sequence is TGTGCCAGTAGTCCTCAGGGGGCCACTGAAGCTTTCTTT. Supplemented by reference TRBV19 and TRBJ1-1, the full variable domain reads DGGITQSPKYLFRKEGQNVTLSCEQNLNHDAMYWYRQDPGQGLRLIYYSQIVNDFQKGDIAEGYSVSREKKESFPLTVTSAQKNPTAFYLCASSPQGATEAFFGQGTRLTVV.

J is TRBJ1-1 and V is TRBV6-5; D call uncertain. Trimming removed 2 bases at V and 1 base at J, with 14 bases between. This CDR3 contains 16 residues. Germline V gene data show CDR1 as MNHEY and CDR2 as SVGAGI. The CDR3 DNA follows: TGTGCCAGCAGTTACCGTCCCCCTTATCGGAACACTGAAGCTTTCTTT. It codes for CASSYRPPYRNTEAFF.

The gene calls are TRBV3-1 (or the pseudogene TRBV3-2) and TRBJ1-6, with a tentative D call TRBD1 (5 bases). This CDR3 has 15 residues. Germline CDR1 is LGHDT and CDR2 is YNNKEL (reference sequence). The V end was cut by 1 base, the J end by 7 bases, with 11 bases between. CDR3 loop: CASSQGARVNSPLHF. As DNA, the CDR3 is TGTGCCAGCAGCCAAGGGGCCAGGGTGAATTCACCCCTCCACTTT.

This chain uses TRBV21-1 with TRBJ1-5; the D segment call TRBD1 is taken from the table without a DNA check. TRBV21-1 is a listed pseudogene. The CDR3 is 15 amino acids. CDR3 bases: TGTGCCAGCAGCAGCCAGGGGGCCGGGGATCAGCCCCAGCATTTT. The encoded protein is CASSSQGAGDQPQHF.

The chain uses TRBV5-6 and TRBJ1-5, with 11 bases aligning to TRBD1. The trim removed 4 bases at V and 7 bases at J, leaving 10 bases unmatched. CDR1 SGHDT and CDR2 YYEEEE come from the germline V gene. The CDR3 runs 16 residues. This chain's CDR3 is CASSLGTGTGGQPQHF. DNA of the CDR3: TGTGCCAGCAGCCTGGGAACGGGGACAGGGGGGCAGCCCCAGCATTTT. The whole variable domain, filled in from reference TRBV5-6 and TRBJ1-5, reads DAGVTQSPTHLIKTRGQQVTLRCSPKSGHDTVSWYQQALGQGPQFIFQYYEEEERQRGNFPDRFSGHQFPNYSSELNVNALLLGDSALYLCASSLGTGTGGQPQHFGDGTRLSIL.

The V and J genes are TRBV27 and TRBJ1-1; the D gene is possibly TRBD1 (5 bases). Germline CDR1 MNHEY, CDR2 SMNVEV (reference sequence). CDR3 length equals 11 residues. Trimming took 7 bases from V and 7 from J, leaving 10 bases between them. In DNA form, the CDR3 reads TGTGCCAGCACCGGGGGAGTTGAAGCTTTCTTT. This encodes CASTGGVEAFF.

The chain couples TRBV7-9 to TRBJ2-1; 10 bases line up with TRBD2. The junction had 7 bases not matched to a gene; V was cut back by 5 bases and J by 6 bases. The CDR3 totals 15 residues. Looked up from germline, CDR1 is SEHNR and CDR2 is FQNEAQ (reference sequence). CDR3 DNA sequence: TGTGCCAGCAGCCCCTTAGCGGGGGGTACCAATGAGCAGTTCTTC. Translating it yields CASSPLAGGTNEQFF.

The CDR3 sequence is CASSLAFRGTGGVYGYTF. CDR3 DNA sequence: TGTGCCAGCAGCTTAGCGTTTAGGGGGACAGGGGGCGTCTATGGCTACACCTTC. The rearrangement links TRBV7-7 to TRBJ1-2, with 12 bases lining up with TRBD1. This CDR3 is 18 amino acids long. With V trimmed by 0 bases and J by 4 bases, 9 bases remained unmatched. Germline CDR1 reads SSHAT; CDR2 reads FNYEAQ (reference sequence).

This chain connects TRBV12-3 or TRBV12-4 to TRBJ1-1, with D maybe TRBD1 (6 bases). The CDR3 spans 13 residues. V lost 7 bases, J lost 6 bases, and 15 bases lay in between. The CDR3 bases are TGTGCCAGCACCTTGACAGGTGGAGCTGAAGCTTTCTTT. Its protein is CASTLTGGAEAFF.